This TCR beta chain is drawn from a study of cytomegalovirus exposure and HLA in healthy donors. Study-wide results and caveats: TCR beta V- and J-gene trimming, according to a later analysis, was linked to a missense DCLRE1C variant. Presence/absence analyses supposed approximately even sequencing depth among donors.

This clone was counted only a few times. The antigen is undetermined. The CDR3 length is 16 residues. Germline values: CDR1 MNHEY, CDR2 SMNVEV (reference sequence). Deletions cut 5 bases from V and 1 base from J, with 15 bases between. The primer mix had 60 Vbeta and 13 Jbeta primers. The protocol was immunoSEQ multiplex PCR, while the TCRdb copy is restricted to in-frame clones and leaves out a portion. The repertoire has 200,000 to 250,000 clones, 75% to 80% of them found once; the top ten carry around 1.8%. The TCR sequence derives from a man younger than 35 in good health and CMV-seronegative. J is TRBJ1-5 and V is TRBV27; possible D gene TRBD1, 6 bases. Sequencing input: PBMCs. The CDR3 reads CASSPRVQGSNQPQHF. The CDR3 DNA is TGTGCCAGCAGTCCCCGGGTCCAGGGGAGCAATCAGCCCCAGCATTTT.